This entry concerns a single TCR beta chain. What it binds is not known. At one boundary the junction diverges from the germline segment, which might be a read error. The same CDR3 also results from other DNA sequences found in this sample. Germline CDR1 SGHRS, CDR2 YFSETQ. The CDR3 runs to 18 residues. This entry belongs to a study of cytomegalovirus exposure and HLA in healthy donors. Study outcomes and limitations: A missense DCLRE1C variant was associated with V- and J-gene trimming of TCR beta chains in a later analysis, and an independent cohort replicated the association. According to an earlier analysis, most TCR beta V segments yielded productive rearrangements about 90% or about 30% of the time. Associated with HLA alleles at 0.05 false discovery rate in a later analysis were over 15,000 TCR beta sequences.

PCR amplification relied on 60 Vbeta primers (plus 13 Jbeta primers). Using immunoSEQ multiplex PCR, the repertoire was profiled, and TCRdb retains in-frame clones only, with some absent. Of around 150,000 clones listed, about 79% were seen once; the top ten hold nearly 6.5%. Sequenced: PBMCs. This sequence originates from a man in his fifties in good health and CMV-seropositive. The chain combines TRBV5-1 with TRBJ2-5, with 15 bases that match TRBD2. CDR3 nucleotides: TGTGCCAGCAGCCCCGGACTAGCGGGGGGGTTATTCCAAGAGACCCAGTACTTC. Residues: CASSPGLAGGLFQETQYF.